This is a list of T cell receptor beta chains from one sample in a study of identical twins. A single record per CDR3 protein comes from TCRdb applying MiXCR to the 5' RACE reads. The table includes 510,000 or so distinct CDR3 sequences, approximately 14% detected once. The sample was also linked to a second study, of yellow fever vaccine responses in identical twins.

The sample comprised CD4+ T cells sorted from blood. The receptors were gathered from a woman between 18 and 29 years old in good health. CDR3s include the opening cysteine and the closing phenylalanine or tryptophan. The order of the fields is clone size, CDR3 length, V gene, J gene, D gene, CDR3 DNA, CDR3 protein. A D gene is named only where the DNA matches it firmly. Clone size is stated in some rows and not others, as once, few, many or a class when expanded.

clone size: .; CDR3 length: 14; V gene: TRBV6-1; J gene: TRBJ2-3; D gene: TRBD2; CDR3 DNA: TGTGCCAGCAGAGCGGGACCCCCGCCAGATACGCAGTATTTT; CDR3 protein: CASRAGPPPDTQYF
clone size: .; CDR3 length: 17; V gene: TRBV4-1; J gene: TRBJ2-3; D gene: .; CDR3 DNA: TGCGCCAGCAGCCAAGTTTCGGCAGTAATCGGCACAGATACGCAGTATTTT; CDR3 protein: CASSQVSAVIGTDTQYF
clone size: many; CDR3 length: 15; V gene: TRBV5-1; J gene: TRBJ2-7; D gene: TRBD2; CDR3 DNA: TGCGCCAGCAGCTTGGGGCCTAGCGGGAGCTACGAGCAGTACTTC; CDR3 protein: CASSLGPSGSYEQYF
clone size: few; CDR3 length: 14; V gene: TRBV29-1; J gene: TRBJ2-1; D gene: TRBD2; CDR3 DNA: TGCAGCATCGGGTCGGGAGGGTCCTACAATGAGCAGTTCTTC; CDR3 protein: CSIGSGGSYNEQFF
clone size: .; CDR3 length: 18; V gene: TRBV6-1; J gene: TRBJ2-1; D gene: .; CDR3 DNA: TGTGCCAGCAGTCCACAATCCACAAGGACCAGGGGCTACAATGAGCAGTTCTTC; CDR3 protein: CASSPQSTRTRGYNEQFF
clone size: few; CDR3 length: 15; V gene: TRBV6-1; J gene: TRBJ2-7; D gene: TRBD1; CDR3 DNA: TGTGCCAGCAACCCCACCCTTTCAGGGGGCTACGAGCAGTACTTC; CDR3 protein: CASNPTLSGGYEQYF
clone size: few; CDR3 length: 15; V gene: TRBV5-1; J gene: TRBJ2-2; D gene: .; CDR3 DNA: TGCGCCAGCAGCTCGGGACCGGGAATCACCGGGGAGCTGTTTTTT; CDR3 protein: CASSSGPGITGELFF
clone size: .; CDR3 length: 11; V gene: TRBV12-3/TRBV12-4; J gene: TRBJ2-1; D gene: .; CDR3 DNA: TGTGCCAGCAGTTATGGGGTGCTGGCGTTCTTC; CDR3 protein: CASSYGVLAFF
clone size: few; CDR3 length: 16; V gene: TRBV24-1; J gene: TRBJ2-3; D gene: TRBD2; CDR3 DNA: TGTGCCACCAGTGACACCGGGACTAGCGGCACAGATACGCAGTATTTT; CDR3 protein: CATSDTGTSGTDTQYF
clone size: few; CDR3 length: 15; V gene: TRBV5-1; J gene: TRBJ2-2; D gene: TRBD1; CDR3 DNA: TGCGCCAGCAGCACTCTACAGGGGGCCCCCGGGGAGCTGTTTTTT; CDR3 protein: CASSTLQGAPGELFF
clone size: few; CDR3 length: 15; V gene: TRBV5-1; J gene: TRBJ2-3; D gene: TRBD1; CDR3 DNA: TGCGCCAGCAGCTTGGGTGACAGGGATCCAGATACGCAGTATTTT; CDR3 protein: CASSLGDRDPDTQYF
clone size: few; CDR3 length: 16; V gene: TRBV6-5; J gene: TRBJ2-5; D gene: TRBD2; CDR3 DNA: TGTGCCAGCAGTTACTCCTATAGCGGGGGCCAAGAGACCCAGTACTTC; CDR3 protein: CASSYSYSGGQETQYF
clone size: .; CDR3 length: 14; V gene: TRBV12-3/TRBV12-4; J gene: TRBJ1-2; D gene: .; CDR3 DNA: TGTGCCAGCAGTCAAAACATCCTAGGTCGGGACTACACCTTC; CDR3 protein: CASSQNILGRDYTF
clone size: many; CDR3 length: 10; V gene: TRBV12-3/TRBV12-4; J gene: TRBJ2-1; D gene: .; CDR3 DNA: TGTGCCAGCGGACGTCTTGAGCAGTTCTTC; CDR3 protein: CASGRLEQFF
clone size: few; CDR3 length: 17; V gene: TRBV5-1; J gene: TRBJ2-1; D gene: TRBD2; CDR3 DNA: TGCGCCAGCAGCCCGGCCGCTAGCGGGACCCCTTACAATGAGCAGTTCTTC; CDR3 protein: CASSPAASGTPYNEQFF
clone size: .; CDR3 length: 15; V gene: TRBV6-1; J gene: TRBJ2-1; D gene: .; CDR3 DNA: TGTGCCAGCAGTGACGGACTACAGACATACAATGAGCAGTTCTTC; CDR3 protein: CASSDGLQTYNEQFF
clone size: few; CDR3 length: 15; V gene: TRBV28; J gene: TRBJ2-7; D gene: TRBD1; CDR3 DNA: TGTGCCAGCAGTGTGACCGGGACAGAACATTACGAGCAGTACTTC; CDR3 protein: CASSVTGTEHYEQYF
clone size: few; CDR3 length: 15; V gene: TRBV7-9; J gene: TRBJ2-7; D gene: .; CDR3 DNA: TGTGCCAGCAGCTCCCGGGACACGGCCTCCTACGAGCAGTACTTC; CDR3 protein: CASSSRDTASYEQYF
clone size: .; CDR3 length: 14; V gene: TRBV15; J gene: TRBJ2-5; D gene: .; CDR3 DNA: TGTGCCACCAGCAGAGACTTGCAGGGGCAGACCCAGTACTTC; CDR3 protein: CATSRDLQGQTQYF
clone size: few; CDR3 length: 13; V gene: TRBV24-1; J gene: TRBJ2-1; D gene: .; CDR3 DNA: TGTGCCACCAGTGATTCTTTCAGAAATGAGCAGTTCTTC; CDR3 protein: CATSDSFRNEQFF
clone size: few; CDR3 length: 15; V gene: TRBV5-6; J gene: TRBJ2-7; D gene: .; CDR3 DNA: TGTGCCAGCAGCTTGGATTATACGAGCTCCTACGAGCAGTACTTC; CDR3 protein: CASSLDYTSSYEQYF
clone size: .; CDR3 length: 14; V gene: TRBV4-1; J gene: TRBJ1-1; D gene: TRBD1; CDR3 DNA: TGCGCCAGCAGCCGCGACAGGGTGTCCGCTGAAGCTTTCTTT; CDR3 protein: CASSRDRVSAEAFF
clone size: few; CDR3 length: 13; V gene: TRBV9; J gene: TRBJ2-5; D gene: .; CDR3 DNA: TGTGCCAGCAGCCTTGGACAGTTTGAGACCCAGTACTTC; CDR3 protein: CASSLGQFETQYF
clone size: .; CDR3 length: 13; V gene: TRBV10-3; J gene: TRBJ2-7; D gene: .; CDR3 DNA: TGTGCCATCAGTGAGGGGGGAACCTACGAGCAGTACTTC; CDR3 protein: CAISEGGTYEQYF
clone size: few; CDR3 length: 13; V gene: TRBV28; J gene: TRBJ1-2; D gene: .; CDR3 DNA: TGTGCCAGCAGTTTAATACGGTCGACTGGCTACACCTTC; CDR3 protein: CASSLIRSTGYTF
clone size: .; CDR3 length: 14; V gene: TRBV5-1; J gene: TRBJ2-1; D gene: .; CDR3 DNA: TGCGCCAGCAGCAAGGGACTGTCCAACAATGAGCAGTTCTTC; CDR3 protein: CASSKGLSNNEQFF
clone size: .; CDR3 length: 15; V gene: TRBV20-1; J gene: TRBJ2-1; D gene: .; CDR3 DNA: TGCAGTGCTAGAGATCCCGGACTACTAGGTTATGAGCAGTTCTTC; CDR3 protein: CSARDPGLLGYEQFF
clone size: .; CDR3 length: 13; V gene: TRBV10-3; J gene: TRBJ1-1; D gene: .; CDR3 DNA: TGTGCCATCGGGGGGTTTCCGAACACTGAAGCTTTCTTT; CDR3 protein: CAIGGFPNTEAFF
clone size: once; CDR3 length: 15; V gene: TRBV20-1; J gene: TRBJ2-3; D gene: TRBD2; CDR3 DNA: TGCAGTGCTGACGGACTAGCCTCTACCCCAGATACGCAGTATTTT; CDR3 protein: CSADGLASTPDTQYF
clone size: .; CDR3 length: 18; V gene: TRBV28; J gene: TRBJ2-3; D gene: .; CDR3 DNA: TGTGCCAGCAGTTTATGGGGACACTCCCCCCATACCACAGATACGCAGTATTTT; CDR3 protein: CASSLWGHSPHTTDTQYF
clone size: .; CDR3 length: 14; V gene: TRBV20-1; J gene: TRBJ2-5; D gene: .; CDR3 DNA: TGCAGTGCTCGTAGAGGACAGTACCAAGAGACCCAGTACTTC; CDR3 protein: CSARRGQYQETQYF
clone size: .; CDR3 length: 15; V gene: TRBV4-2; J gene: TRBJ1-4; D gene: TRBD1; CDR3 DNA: TGTGCCAGCAGCCAACAGGGGGCACTGAATGAAAAACTGTTTTTT; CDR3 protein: CASSQQGALNEKLFF
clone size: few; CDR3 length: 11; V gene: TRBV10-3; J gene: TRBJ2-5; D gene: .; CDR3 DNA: TGTGCCATCGGGTTACAAGAGACCCAGTACTTC; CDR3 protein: CAIGLQETQYF
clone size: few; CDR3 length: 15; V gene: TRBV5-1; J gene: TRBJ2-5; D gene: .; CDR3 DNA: TGCGCCAGCAGCTTGAATTGGGACATGTCAGAGACCCAGTACTTC; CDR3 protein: CASSLNWDMSETQYF
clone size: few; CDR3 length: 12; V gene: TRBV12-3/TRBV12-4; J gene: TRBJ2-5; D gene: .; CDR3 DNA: TGTGCCAGCACTCAACTCGAAGGGACCCAGTACTTC; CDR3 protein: CASTQLEGTQYF
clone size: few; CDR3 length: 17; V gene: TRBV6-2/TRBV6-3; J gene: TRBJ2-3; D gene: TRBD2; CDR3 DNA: TGTGCCAGCAGTTACTCGATTGCGGGAGGACGCACAGATACGCAGTATTTT; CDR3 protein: CASSYSIAGGRTDTQYF
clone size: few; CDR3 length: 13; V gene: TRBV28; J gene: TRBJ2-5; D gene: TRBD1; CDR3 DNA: TGTGCCAGCAGGACCAGGGGGAAGTTCGCCCAGTACTTC; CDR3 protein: CASRTRGKFAQYF
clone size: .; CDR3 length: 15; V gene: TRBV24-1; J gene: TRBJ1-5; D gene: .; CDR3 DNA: TGTGCCACCAGTGGGGGACGGGGGCTGGATCAGCCCCAGCATTTT; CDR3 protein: CATSGGRGLDQPQHF
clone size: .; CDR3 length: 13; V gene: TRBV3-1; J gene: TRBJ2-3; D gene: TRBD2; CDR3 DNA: TGTGCCAGCAGCGCCGTAGCCGGGAGGGGACAGTATTTT; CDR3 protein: CASSAVAGRGQYF
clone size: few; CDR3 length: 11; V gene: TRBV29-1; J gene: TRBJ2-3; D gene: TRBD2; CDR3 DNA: TGCAGCGTAACGGGGGGAGCCAAGCAGTATTTT; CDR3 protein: CSVTGGAKQYF
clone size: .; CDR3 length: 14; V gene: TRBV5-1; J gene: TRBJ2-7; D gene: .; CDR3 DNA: TGCGCCAGCAGCACAGGACGGCCGGTCTACGAGCAGTACTTC; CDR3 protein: CASSTGRPVYEQYF
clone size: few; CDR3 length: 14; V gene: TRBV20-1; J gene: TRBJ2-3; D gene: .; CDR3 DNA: TGCAGTGCTAGAGTTCGAGACCGTGTAGTTACGCAGTATTTT; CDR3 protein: CSARVRDRVVTQYF
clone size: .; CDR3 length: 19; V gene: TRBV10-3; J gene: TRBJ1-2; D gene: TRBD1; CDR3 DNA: TGTGCCATCAGTGACCTCCCTCGCCCGACAGGGAAGGGGGCCTATGGCTACACCTTC; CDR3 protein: CAISDLPRPTGKGAYGYTF
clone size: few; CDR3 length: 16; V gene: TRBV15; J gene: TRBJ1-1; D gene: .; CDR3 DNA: TGTGCCACCAGCAGAGACCAGGGACCGATGAACACTGAAGCTTTCTTT; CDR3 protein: CATSRDQGPMNTEAFF
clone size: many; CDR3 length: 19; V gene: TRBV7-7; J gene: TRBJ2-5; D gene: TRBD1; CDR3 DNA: TGTGCCAGCAGCTTAGGTGGACAGGGGTTGGTCTTTGAACAAGAGACCCAGTACTTC; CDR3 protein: CASSLGGQGLVFEQETQYF